Sequencing of this T cell receptor beta chain was carried out in a study of CD8 T cells in Susac syndrome. The CDR3 length is 11 residues. In germline, CDR1 is MNHEY, CDR2 SMNVEV (reference sequence). Trimming cost V 6 bases and J 11 bases; bases outside gene matches: 6. High-throughput TCR beta sequencing covered peripheral CD8+ and CD4+ T cells. The multiple sclerosis controls comprised treatment-naive patients whose relapsing-remitting disease was stable or active. TEMRA cells were enriched by FACS, and CD4+ and CD8+ T cells were negatively isolated. Random hexamers served to reverse transcribe about 0.5 to 1 ug RNA. An immunoSEQ multiplex PCR generated amplified TCR beta CDR3 products spanning 54 Vbeta and 13 Jbeta. TCRdb itself ran the immunoSEQ multiplex PCR reads through MiXCR, one entry per CDR3 protein. The sample yields 160,000 or so distinct CDR3 sequences, approximately 94% seen once. This clonotype was detected only once.

The sequencing sample was made of CD4+ T cells from PBMCs. The chain uses TRBV27 and TRBJ1-1; 7 bases agree with TRBD1. The clonotype originates from a human donor with multiple sclerosis. The CDR3 coding sequence is TGTGCCAGCAGCCACAGGGGAAAGGCTTTCTTT. It is translated as CASSHRGKAFF.